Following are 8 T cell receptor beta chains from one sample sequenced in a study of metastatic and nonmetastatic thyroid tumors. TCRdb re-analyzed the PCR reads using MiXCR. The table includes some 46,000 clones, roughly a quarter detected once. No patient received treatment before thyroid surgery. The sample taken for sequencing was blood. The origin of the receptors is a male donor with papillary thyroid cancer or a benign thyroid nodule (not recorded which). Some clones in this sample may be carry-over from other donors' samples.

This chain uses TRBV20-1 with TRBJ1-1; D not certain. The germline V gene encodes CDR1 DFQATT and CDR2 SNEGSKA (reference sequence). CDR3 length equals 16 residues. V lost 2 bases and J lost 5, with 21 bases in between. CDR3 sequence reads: CSARLAAIGDATEAFF. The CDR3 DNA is TGCAGTGCTAGACTTGCAGCAATTGGGGATGCTACTGAAGCTTTCTTT.

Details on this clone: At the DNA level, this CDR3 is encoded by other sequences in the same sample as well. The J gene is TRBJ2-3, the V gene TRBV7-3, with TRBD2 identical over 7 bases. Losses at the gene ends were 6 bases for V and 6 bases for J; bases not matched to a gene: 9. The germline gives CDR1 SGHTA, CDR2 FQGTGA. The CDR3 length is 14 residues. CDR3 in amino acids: CASSLGTNKDTQYF. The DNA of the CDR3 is TGTGCCAGCAGTTTAGGGACTAACAAGGATACGCAGTATTTT.

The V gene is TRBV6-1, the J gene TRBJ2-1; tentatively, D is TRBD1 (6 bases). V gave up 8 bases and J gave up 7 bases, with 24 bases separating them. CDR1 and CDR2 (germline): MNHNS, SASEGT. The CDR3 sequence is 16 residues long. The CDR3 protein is CASGDRCATTKNEQFF. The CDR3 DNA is TGTGCCAGCGGAGACAGGTGCGCCACAACGAAAAATGAGCAGTTCTTC.

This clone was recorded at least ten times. The CDR3 nucleotides are TGTGCCAGCAGTGACAGGGAAGAATCACCCCTCCACTTT. The encoded protein is CASSDREESPLHF. V gene TRBV6-1 combines with J gene TRBJ1-6; D might be TRBD1 (5 bases). CDR3 length: 13 amino acids. The V end was cut by 3 bases, the J end by 10 bases, with 10 bases between. Looked up from germline, CDR1 is MNHNS and CDR2 is SASEGT.

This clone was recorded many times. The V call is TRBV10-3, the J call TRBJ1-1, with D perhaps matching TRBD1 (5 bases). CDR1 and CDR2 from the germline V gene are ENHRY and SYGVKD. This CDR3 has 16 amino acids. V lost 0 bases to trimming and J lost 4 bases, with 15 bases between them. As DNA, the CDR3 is TGTGCCATCAGTGAGTCAAGGGCAGGGATTGGCACTGAAGCTTTCTTT. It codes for CAISESRAGIGTEAFF.

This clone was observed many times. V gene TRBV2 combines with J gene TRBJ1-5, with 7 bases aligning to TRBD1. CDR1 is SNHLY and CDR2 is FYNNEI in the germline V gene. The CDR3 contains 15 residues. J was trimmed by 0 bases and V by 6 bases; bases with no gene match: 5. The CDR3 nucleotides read TGTGCCAGCAGCGCGGACAGGAATAGCAATCAGCCCCAGCATTTT. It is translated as CASSADRNSNQPQHF.

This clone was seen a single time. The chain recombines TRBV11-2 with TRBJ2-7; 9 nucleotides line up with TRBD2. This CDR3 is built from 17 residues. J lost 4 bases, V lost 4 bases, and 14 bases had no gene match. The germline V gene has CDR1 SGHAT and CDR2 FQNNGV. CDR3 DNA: TGTGCCAGCAGCTACGGGTTATCCGGGACTAGCAGTTACGAGCAGTACTTC. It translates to CASSYGLSGTSSYEQYF. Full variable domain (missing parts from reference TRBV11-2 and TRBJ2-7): EAGVAQSPRYKIIEKRQSVAFWCNPISGHATLYWYQQILGQGPKLLIQFQNNGVVDDSQLPKDRFSAERLKGVDSTLKIQPAKLEDSAVYLCASSYGLSGTSSYEQYFGPGTRLTVT.

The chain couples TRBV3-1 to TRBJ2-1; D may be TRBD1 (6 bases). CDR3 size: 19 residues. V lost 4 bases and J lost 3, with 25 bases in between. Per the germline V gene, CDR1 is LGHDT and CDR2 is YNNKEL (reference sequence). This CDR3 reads CASSLREGIGDIGYNEQFF. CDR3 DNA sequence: TGTGCCAGCAGCCTCAGGGAAGGGATCGGGGACATAGGCTACAATGAGCAGTTCTTC.